The sample holds a few counts of the clone carrying this T cell receptor (beta chain). This entry comes from a study of T cells after yellow fever vaccination. Study-level information: Low-cell-number fractions were prepared with SMART-Seq v4 Ultra Low Input.

TCRdb fed the 5' RACE reads into MiXCR, producing one record per CDR3 protein. Of about 580,000 distinct CDR3 sequences in the sample, 17% are singletons; the top ten hold approximately 15%. The sequence came from a man younger than 30 who received the YFV17D yellow fever vaccine. Sequencing was performed on PBMCs, taken less than 6 days after the first yellow fever vaccination.

The CDR3 loop reads CASSQSPAETQETQYF. For the CDR3, the DNA is TGTGCCAGCAGCCAAAGCCCAGCGGAGACCCAAGAGACCCAGTACTTC. This rearrangement joins TRBV3-1 to TRBJ2-5; D possibly corresponds to TRBD2 (5 bases). Per the germline V gene, CDR1 is LGHDT and CDR2 is YNNKEL (reference sequence). V was clipped by 2 bases and J by 1 base, with 14 bases between them. CDR3 size: 16 residues.